This TCR beta chain originates from a study of OX40 agonist ivuxolimab in advanced cancers. Whole-study context: Aged roughly 23 to 90 with a mean of approximately 60 years, they were 82.7% male. Study-level results: Normalized T-cell clonal expansion was also low in some nonresponders.

There are 16 residues in the CDR3. With 5 bases removed from V and 4 bases from J, the gap between germline ends came to 18 bases. CDR1 and CDR2 (germline): SGHVS, FQNEAQ. In the case of this clone: Its antigen is still unknown.

With autoimmune disease history or systemic immunosuppression, patients were excluded. Profiled with immunoSEQ multiplex PCR; TCRdb holds only in-frame clones, not every one. Found here are over 10,000 clones, 84% of them singletons; the top ten hold over 40%. This receptor was identified in an adult with an advanced solid tumor such as melanoma, head and neck, liver or kidney cancer. The chain has TRBV7-8 and TRBJ1-3, with D possibly matching TRBD1 (6 bases). Here the sequenced sample was CD4+ or CD8+ T cells sorted from blood, taken in a trial of the OX40 agonist ivuxolimab. The CDR3 here is CASSVLGGGLGNTIYF. CDR3 DNA: TGTGCCAGCAGCGTGTTAGGGGGGGGCCTAGGAAACACCATATATTTT.